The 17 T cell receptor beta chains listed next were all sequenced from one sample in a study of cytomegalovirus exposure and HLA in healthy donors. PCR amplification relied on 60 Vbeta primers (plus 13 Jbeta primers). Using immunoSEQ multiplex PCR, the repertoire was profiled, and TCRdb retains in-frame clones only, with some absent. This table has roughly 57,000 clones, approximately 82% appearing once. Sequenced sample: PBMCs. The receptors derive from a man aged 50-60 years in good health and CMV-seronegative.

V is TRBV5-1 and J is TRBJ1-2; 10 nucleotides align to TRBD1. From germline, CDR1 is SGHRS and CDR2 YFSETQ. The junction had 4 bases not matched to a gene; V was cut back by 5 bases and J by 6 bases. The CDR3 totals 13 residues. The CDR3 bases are TGCGCCAGCAGGGACGGGACAGGGGATGGCTACACCTTC. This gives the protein CASRDGTGDGYTF.

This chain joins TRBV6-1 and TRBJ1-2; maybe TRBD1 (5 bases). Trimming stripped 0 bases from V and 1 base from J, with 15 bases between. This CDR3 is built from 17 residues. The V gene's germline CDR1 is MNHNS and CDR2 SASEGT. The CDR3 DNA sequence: TGTGCCAGCAGTGAAGCGCTTCACCCCAGGGATAACTATGGCTACACCTTC. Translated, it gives CASSEALHPRDNYGYTF.

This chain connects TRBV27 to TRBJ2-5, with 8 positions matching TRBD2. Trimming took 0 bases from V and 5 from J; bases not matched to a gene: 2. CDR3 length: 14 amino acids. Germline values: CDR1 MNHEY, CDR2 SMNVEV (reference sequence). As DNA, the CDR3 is TGTGCCAGCAGTTTATCGCGGGGGGTTGAGACCCAGTACTTC. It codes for CASSLSRGVETQYF.

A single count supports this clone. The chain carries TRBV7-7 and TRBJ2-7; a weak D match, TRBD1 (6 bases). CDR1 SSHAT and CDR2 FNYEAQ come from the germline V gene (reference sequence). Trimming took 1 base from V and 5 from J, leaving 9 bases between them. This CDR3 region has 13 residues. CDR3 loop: CASSLGTVDEQYF. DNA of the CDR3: TGTGCCAGCAGCTTAGGGACAGTTGACGAGCAGTACTTC.

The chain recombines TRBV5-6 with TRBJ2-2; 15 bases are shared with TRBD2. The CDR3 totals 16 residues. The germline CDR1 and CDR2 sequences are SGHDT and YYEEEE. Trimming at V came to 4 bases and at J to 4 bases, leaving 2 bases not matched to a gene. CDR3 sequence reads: CASSRTSGGATGELFF. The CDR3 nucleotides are TGTGCCAGCAGCCGGACTAGCGGGGGGGCCACCGGGGAGCTGTTTTTT.

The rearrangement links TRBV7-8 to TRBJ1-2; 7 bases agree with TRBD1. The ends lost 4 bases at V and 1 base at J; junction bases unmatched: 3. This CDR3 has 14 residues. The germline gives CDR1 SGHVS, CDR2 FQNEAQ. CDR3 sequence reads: CASSYGQDNYGYTF. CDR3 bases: TGTGCCAGCAGCTACGGACAGGATAACTATGGCTACACCTTC.

CDR3: CASSARGSGNTIYF. The CDR3 DNA reads TGTGCCAGCAGTGCCAGGGGCTCTGGAAACACCATATATTTT. J is TRBJ1-3 and V is TRBV6-6; perhaps TRBD1 as D (6 bases). The CDR3 has 14 amino acids. From germline, CDR1 is MNHNY and CDR2 SVGAGI (reference sequence). The ends were cut back, 5 bases at V and 0 bases at J, with 8 bases in the middle.

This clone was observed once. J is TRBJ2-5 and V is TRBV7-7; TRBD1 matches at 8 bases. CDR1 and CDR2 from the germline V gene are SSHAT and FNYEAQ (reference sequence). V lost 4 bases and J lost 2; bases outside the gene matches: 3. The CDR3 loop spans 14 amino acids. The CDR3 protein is CASSSTGGQETQYF. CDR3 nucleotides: TGTGCCAGCAGCTCTACAGGGGGGCAAGAGACCCAGTACTTC.

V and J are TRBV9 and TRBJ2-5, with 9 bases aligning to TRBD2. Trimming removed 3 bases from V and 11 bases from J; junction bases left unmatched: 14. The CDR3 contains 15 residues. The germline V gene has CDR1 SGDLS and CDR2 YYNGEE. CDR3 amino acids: CASSAGTSRPWEQYF. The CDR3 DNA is TGTGCCAGCAGCGCCGGGACTAGCAGGCCTTGGGAGCAGTACTTC.

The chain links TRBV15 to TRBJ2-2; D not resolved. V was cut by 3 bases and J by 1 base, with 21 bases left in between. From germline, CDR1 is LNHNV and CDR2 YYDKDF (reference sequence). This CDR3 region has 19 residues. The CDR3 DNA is TGTGCCACCAGCAGCCCCCCCCGTTCTATAAAAGAGAACACCGGGGAGCTGTTTTTT. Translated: CATSSPPRSIKENTGELFF.

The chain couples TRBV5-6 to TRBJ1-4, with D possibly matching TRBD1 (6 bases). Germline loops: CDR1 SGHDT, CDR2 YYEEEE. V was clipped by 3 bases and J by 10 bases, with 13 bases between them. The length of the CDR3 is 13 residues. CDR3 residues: CASSSRTARKLFF. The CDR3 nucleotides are TGTGCCAGCAGCTCTAGGACAGCCCGAAAACTGTTTTTT.

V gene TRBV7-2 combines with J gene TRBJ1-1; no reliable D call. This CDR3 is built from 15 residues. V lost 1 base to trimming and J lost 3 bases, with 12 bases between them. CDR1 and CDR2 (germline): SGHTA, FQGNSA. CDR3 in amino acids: CASSLGPRPDTEAFF. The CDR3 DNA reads TGTGCCAGCAGCTTAGGTCCCAGGCCCGACACTGAAGCTTTCTTT.

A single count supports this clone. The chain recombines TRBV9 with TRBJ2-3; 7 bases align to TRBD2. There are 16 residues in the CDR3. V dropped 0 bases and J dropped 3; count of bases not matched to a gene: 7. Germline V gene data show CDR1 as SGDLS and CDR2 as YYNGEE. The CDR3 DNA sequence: TGTGCCAGCAGCGTAGACACGGGGGGTTGGACAGATACGCAGTATTTT. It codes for CASSVDTGGWTDTQYF.

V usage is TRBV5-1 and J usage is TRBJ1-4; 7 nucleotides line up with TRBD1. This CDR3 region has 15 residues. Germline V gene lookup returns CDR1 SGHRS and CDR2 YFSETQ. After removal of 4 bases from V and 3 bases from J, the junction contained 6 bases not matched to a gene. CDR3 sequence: CASSLRDSANEKLFF. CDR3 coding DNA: TGCGCCAGCAGCCTCCGGGACAGTGCTAATGAAAAACTGTTTTTT.

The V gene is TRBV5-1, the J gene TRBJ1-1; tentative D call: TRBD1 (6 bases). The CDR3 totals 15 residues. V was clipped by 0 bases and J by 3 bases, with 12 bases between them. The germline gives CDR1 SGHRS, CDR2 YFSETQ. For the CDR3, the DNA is TGCGCCAGCAGCTTGGCCAGGGGCGGCCACACTGAAGCTTTCTTT. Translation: CASSLARGGHTEAFF. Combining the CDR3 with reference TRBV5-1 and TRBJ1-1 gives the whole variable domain KAGVTQTPRYLIKTRGQQVTLSCSPISGHRSVSWYQQTPGQGLQFLFEYFSETQRNKGNFPGRFSGRQFSNSRSEMNVSTLELGDSALYLCASSLARGGHTEAFFGQGTRLTVV.

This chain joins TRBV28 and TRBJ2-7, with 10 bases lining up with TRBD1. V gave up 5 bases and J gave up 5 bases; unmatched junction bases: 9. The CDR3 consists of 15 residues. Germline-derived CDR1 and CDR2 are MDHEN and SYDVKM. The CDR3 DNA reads TGTGCCAGCAGTCCCTCCGGGACAGGGGTCCACGAGCAGTACTTC. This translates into CASSPSGTGVHEQYF. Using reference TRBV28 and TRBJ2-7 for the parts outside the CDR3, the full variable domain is DVKVTQSSRYLVKRTGEKVFLECVQDMDHENMFWYRQDPGLGLRLIYFSYDVKMKEKGDIPEGYSVSREKKERFSLILESASTNQTSMYLCASSPSGTGVHEQYFGPGTRLTVT.

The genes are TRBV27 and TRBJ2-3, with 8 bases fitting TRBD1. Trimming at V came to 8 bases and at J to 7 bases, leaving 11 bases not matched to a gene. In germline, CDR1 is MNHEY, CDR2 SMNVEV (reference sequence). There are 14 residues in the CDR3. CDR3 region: CASFSGQEPNTQYF. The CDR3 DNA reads TGTGCCAGCTTCTCGGGACAGGAGCCGAATACGCAGTATTTT.